These T cell receptor beta chains were read from a single sample in a study of cytomegalovirus exposure and HLA in healthy donors. TCRdb's table, derived via immunoSEQ multiplex PCR, lists solely in-frame clones and lacks some. The sample has 250,000 to 350,000 clones, 80% seen once. Sequencing used PBMCs. Every receptor here comes from a girl aged 2-10 years in good health and CMV-seronegative. The CDR3 runs from the conserved cysteine through the conserved F or W. D genes are given only for firm matches. Part of the rows lack a size; the others show once, few, many or a class for expanded clones.

CDR3 protein	CDR3 DNA	D gene	V gene	J gene	clone size
CAISLHTGELFF	TGTGCCATCAGCCTTCACACCGGGGAGCTGTTTTTT	NA	TRBV10-3	TRBJ2-2	NA
CASTRYGGYHYEQYF	TGTGCCAGTACGAGGTACGGTGGGTATCACTACGAGCAGTACTTC	NA	TRBV19	TRBJ2-7	NA
CASSQDSGGNTIYF	TGTGCCAGCAGCCAAGATTCGGGAGGAAACACCATATATTTT	NA	TRBV4-2	TRBJ1-3	NA
CASSLRSGVGYEQYF	TGTGCCAGCAGTTTACGGAGCGGGGTAGGCTACGAGCAGTACTTC	TRBD2	TRBV6-5	TRBJ2-7	once
CASSPTYDTQYF	TGTGCCAGCAGTCCTACCTATGATACGCAGTATTTT	NA	TRBV25-1	TRBJ2-3	NA
CASSQTGRVIRLMNTEAFF	TGTGCCAGCAGTCAAACCGGCAGGGTGATCAGATTAATGAACACTGAAGCTTTCTTT	NA	TRBV2	TRBJ1-1	NA
CSVSPQGANEQFF	TGCAGCGTTTCACCACAGGGGGCAAATGAGCAGTTCTTC	TRBD1	TRBV29-1	TRBJ2-1	NA
CASSRPGDSYEQYF	TGTGCCAGCAGCCGACCGGGGGATTCCTACGAGCAGTACTTC	NA	TRBV7-9	TRBJ2-7	NA
CASSLGGQAYEQYF	TGTGCCAGCAGCTTGGGGGGGCAAGCCTACGAGCAGTACTTC	NA	TRBV13	TRBJ2-7	NA
CASRDSRGSYEQYF	TGTGCCAGTAGGGACAGTAGGGGCTCCTACGAGCAGTACTTC	NA	TRBV19	TRBJ2-7	NA
CASSDGGGTGELFF	TGCGCCAGCAGTGACGGCGGGGGGACCGGGGAGCTGTTTTTT	TRBD2	TRBV10-1	TRBJ2-2	NA
CASTAATGGDTEAFF	TGTGCCAGCACCGCCGCGACAGGGGGGGACACTGAAGCTTTCTTT	TRBD1	TRBV5-8	TRBJ1-1	NA
CASRKTGNTEAFF	TGTGCCAGCAGAAAGACAGGGAACACTGAAGCTTTCTTT	NA	TRBV6-6	TRBJ1-1	NA
CASRYYNEQFF	TGTGCCAGCAGATATTACAATGAGCAGTTCTTC	NA	TRBV28	TRBJ2-1	NA
CASSQDELENQPQHF	TGTGCCAGCAGCCAAGATGAGTTAGAAAATCAGCCCCAGCATTTT	NA	TRBV4-2	TRBJ1-5	NA
CSVEEPRWESYTF	TGCAGCGTTGAAGAGCCTCGCTGGGAGAGCTACACCTTC	NA	TRBV29-1	TRBJ1-2	NA
CASSFSLWNTGELFF	TGTGCCAGCAGCTTTAGTCTATGGAACACCGGGGAGCTGTTTTTT	NA	TRBV7-3	TRBJ2-2	once
CASSQQGVGFRSPLHF	TGTGCCAGTAGCCAACAGGGGGTCGGGTTCCGTTCACCCCTCCACTTT	TRBD1	TRBV19	TRBJ1-6	NA
CASSPNRHSFYEQYF	TGTGCCAGCAGCCCCAACAGGCATTCCTTCTACGAGCAGTACTTC	NA	TRBV6-5	TRBJ2-7	few
CASSLDLDTQYF	TGTGCCAGCAGCTTAGACTTAGATACGCAGTATTTT	NA	TRBV7-2	TRBJ2-3	NA
CASSLSGGPREQYF	TGTGCCAGCAGCCTTAGCGGGGGGCCCCGGGAGCAGTACTTC	TRBD2	TRBV5-5	TRBJ2-7	few
CASSSDHSGKVFF	TGTGCCAGCAGCTCAGATCACTCCGGGAAGGTGTTTTTT	NA	TRBV7-3	TRBJ2-2	NA
CASRTTQNTEAFF	TGTGCCAGCAGAACAACCCAGAACACTGAAGCTTTCTTT	NA	TRBV6-5	TRBJ1-1	NA
CAISESWDRVDEQFF	TGTGCCATCAGTGAGTCCTGGGACAGGGTTGATGAGCAGTTCTTC	TRBD1	TRBV10-3	TRBJ2-1	NA
CASSLIGGLANYEQYF	TGTGCCAGCTCACTAATAGGGGGACTAGCGAACTACGAGCAGTACTTC	TRBD2	TRBV18	TRBJ2-7	NA
CATSRELAETYEQYF	TGTGCCACCAGCAGAGAGCTAGCGGAGACCTACGAGCAGTACTTC	TRBD2	TRBV15	TRBJ2-7	NA
CASSLRLAGDIRETQYF	TGTGCCAGCAGCTTAAGGCTAGCGGGAGACATCCGGGAGACCCAGTACTTC	TRBD2	TRBV11-2	TRBJ2-5	NA
CASRTTSGQGGEETQYF	TGTGCCAGCAGAACAACGTCCGGACAGGGGGGAGAAGAGACCCAGTACTTC	TRBD1	TRBV28	TRBJ2-5	NA
CASSVGEGGANTEAFF	TGTGCCAGCAGCGTAGGTGAAGGGGGGGCAAACACTGAAGCTTTCTTT	NA	TRBV9	TRBJ1-1	NA
CASRFPARSQVAGRQETQYF	TGTGCCAGCAGGTTTCCGGCTCGGAGTCAAGTTGCGGGCAGACAAGAGACCCAGTACTTC	NA	TRBV28	TRBJ2-5	NA
CASSGGQRLYEQYF	TGTGCCAGCAGTGGGGGACAGAGACTCTACGAGCAGTACTTC	TRBD1	TRBV6-5	TRBJ2-7	NA
CASSPSGRARGSYNEQFF	TGCGCCAGCAGCCCTAGCGGGAGGGCCAGGGGTTCCTACAATGAGCAGTTCTTC	TRBD2	TRBV5-1	TRBJ2-1	NA
CASSFGTGQRNTQYF	TGCGCCAGCAGCTTCGGGACAGGGCAAAGAAATACGCAGTATTTT	TRBD1	TRBV5-1	TRBJ2-3	NA